Each of the 3 T cell receptor beta chains below was sequenced from the same sample in a study of blood T cell repertoires in COVID-19. The protocol was immunoSEQ multiplex PCR, while the TCRdb copy is restricted to in-frame clones and leaves out a portion. The table records over 250,000 clones, about 91% of them present only once. Sequencing was performed on peripheral blood. The receptors were gathered from a person aged 18 to 35 with COVID-19, enrolled during active disease.

The genes are TRBV2 and TRBJ2-1, with 15 bases matching TRBD2. The CDR3 loop spans 18 amino acids. With 11 bases clipped from V and 1 base from J, the junction kept 12 bases outside the gene matches. Germline CDR1 reads SNHLY; CDR2 reads FYNNEI. This chain's CDR3 is CAAETGTSGRSSYNEQFF. CDR3 DNA sequence: TGTGCCGCCGAGACCGGGACTAGCGGGAGGTCTTCCTACAATGAGCAGTTCTTC.

This chain connects TRBV10-3 to TRBJ2-7; D perhaps matches TRBD1 (6 bases). Trimming stripped 7 bases from V and 0 bases from J, with 10 bases between. Germline assignment: CDR1 ENHRY and CDR2 SYGVKD. CDR3 length: 13 amino acids. This chain's CDR3 is CAITWDTSYEQYF. Here the CDR3 DNA reads TGTGCCATCACGTGGGACACCTCCTACGAGCAGTACTTC.

The chain has TRBV5-1 and TRBJ1-1; D gene ambiguous. Per germline, CDR1 SGHRS and CDR2 YFSETQ. This CDR3 comprises 15 residues. Trimming removed 4 bases at V and 1 base at J, with 14 bases between. DNA for the CDR3: TGCGCCAGCAGCCCCAGTGGGTCAGGGAACACTGAAGCTTTCTTT. Its translation is CASSPSGSGNTEAFF.